The T cell receptor beta chain under discussion was sequenced for a study of blood T cell repertoires in COVID-19. Overall study context: There were acute and convalescent COVID-19 samples, and they came from the United States, Italy and Spain. Nucleic acid was either cDNA or gDNA, and it came from T cells, B-cell-depleted T cells, or PBMCs.

In the authors' workflow: Researchers report that nucleated cell counts were estimated from reference gene primer amplification. Here immunoSEQ multiplex PCR was the method, and the copy in TCRdb shows in-frame clones only, minus some. V and J calls and clone size are as listed in that table; D and trimming were resolved from the DNA. The profile covers under 300,000 clones, with about 86% appearing a single time and about an eighth taken by the ten largest. Enrolled during active infection, Seattle patients were then followed longitudinally. The CDR3 consists of 12 residues. Germline values: CDR1 MNHEY, CDR2 SVGAGI. V lost 6 bases and J 6 bases, leaving 9 bases between the germline ends.

The sequence came from a woman aged 70-85 years with COVID-19, enrolled during active disease. The chain links TRBV6-5 to TRBJ1-5; D may be TRBD1 (6 bases). The sequenced sample was peripheral blood. This CDR3 reads CASSRGPQPQHF. CDR3 bases: TGTGCCAGCAGCAGGGGTCCTCAGCCCCAGCATTTT.